This entry is about one TCR beta chain. Its antigen is not identified. The PCR contained 60 Vbeta and 13 Jbeta primers. The table came from immunoSEQ multiplex PCR; TCRdb's copy has only in-frame clones and leaves some out. Here the sample spans around 200,000 clones, roughly 78% being singletons. The data are from a study of cytomegalovirus exposure and HLA in healthy donors. Study overall: Early released data comprised tens of millions of unique TCRs from HLA-typed donors. General study findings and limits: Immune exposure was documented only through CMV serostatus. In a later analysis, a genetic analysis reported fewer productive-TCR N-insertions in an Asian-associated ancestry cluster than the cohort average. There was a cluster of highly shared sequence variants that was likely a sequencing artifact.

CDR1 and CDR2 (germline): SNHLY, FYNNEI. CDR3 length: 16 amino acids. V dropped 6 bases and J dropped 1 base, with 17 bases sitting between them. The sequenced material came from PBMCs. V is TRBV2 and J is TRBJ2-3, with D possibly being TRBD2 (5 bases). This clonotype was obtained from a woman under 40 in good health and CMV-seropositive. CDR3 coding DNA: TGTGCCAGCAGCCATAGACATCCCGGGGGCACAGATACGCAGTATTTT. This encodes CASSHRHPGGTDTQYF.